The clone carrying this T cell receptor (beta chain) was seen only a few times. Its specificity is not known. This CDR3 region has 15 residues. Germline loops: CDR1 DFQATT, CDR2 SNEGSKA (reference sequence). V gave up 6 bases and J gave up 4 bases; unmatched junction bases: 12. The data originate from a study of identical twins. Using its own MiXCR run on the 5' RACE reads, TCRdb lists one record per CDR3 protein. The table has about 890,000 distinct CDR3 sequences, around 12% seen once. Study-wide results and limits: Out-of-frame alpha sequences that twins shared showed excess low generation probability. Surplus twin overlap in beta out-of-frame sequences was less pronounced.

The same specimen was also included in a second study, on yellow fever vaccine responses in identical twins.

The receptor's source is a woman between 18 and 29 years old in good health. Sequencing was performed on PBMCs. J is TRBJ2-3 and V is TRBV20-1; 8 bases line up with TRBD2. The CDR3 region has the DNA TGCAGTGCCCTGGGTACGGCGGGAGGCCCAGATACGCAGTATTTT. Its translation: CSALGTAGGPDTQYF.